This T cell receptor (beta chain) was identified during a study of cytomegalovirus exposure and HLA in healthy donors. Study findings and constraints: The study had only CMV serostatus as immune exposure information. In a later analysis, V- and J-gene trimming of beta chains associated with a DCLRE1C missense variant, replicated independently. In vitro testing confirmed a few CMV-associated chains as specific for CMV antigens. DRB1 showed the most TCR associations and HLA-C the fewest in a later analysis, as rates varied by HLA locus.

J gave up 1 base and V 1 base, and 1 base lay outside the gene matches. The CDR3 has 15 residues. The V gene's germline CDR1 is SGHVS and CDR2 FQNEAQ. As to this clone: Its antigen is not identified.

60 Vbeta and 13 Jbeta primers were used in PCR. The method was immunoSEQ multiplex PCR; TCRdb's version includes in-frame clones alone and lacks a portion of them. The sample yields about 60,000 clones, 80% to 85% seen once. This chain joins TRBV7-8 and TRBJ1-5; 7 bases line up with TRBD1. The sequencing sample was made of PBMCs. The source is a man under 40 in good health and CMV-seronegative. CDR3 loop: CASSLGQGSNQPQHF. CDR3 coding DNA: TGTGCCAGCAGCTTAGGACAGGGAAGCAATCAGCCCCAGCATTTT. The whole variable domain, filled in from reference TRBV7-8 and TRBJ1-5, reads GAGVSQSPRYKVAKRGQDVALRCDPISGHVSLFWYQQALGQGPEFLTYFQNEAQLDKSGLPSDRFFAERPEGSVSTLKIQRTQQEDSAVYLCASSLGQGSNQPQHFGDGTRLSIL.